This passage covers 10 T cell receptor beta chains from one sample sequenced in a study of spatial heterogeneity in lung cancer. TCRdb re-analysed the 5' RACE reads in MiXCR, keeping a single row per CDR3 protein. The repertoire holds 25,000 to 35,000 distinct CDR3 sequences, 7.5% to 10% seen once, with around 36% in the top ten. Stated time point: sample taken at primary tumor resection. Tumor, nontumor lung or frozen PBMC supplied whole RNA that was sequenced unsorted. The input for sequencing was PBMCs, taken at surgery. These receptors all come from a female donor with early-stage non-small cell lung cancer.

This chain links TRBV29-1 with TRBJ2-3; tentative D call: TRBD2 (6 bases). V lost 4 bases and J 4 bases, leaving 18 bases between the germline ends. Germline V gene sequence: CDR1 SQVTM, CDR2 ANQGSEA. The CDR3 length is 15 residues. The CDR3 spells CSVVGLIREPDTQYF. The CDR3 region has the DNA TGCAGCGTTGTTGGATTGATCCGGGAGCCAGATACGCAGTATTTT.

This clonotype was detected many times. The CDR3 DNA reads TGTGCCAGCACCGCCCGAGGGACAGTACAAGAGACCCAGTACTTC. Its protein is CASTARGTVQETQYF. V and J are TRBV6-2 or TRBV6-3 and TRBJ2-5; TRBD1 matches 7 bases. The CDR3 has 15 residues. With V trimmed by 7 bases and J by 2 bases, 10 bases remained unmatched. Germline loops: CDR1 MNHEY, CDR2 SVGEGT.

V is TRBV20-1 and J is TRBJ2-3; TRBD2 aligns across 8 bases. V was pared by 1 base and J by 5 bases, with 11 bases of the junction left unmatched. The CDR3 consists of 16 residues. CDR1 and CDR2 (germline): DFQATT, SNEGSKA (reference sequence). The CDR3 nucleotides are TGCAGTGCTAGAGCCCGGGGACTAGTAATGGTAGATACGCAGTATTTT. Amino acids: CSARARGLVMVDTQYF.

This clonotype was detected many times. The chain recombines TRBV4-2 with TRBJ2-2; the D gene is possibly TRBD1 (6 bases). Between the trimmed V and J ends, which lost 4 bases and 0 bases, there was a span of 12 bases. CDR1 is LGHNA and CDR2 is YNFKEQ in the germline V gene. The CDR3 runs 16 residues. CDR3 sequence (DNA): TGTGCCAGCAGCCCGGAGAGGGGGACGAACACCGGGGAGCTGTTTTTT. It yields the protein CASSPERGTNTGELFF.

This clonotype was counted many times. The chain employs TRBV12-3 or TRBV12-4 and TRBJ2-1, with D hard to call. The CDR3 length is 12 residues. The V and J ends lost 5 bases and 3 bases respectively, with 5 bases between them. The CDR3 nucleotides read TGTGCCAGCAGTCGCAGCTACAATGAGCAGTTCTTC. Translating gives CASSRSYNEQFF.

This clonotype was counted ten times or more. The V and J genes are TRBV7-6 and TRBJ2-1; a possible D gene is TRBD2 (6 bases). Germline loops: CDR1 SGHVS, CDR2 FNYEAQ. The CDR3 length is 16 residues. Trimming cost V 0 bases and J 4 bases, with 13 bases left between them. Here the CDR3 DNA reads TGTGCCAGCAGCTTAGCGCTTTGGAGGGGATACAATGAGCAGTTCTTC. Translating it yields CASSLALWRGYNEQFF.

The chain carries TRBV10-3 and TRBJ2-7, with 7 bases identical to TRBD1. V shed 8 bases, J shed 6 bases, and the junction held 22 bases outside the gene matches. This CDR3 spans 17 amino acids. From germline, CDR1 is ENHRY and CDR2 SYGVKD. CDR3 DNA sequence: TGTGCCATCGGAACTCTGCCTGAGGGGGCGCAGATGGGCGAGCAGTACTTC. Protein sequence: CAIGTLPEGAQMGEQYF.

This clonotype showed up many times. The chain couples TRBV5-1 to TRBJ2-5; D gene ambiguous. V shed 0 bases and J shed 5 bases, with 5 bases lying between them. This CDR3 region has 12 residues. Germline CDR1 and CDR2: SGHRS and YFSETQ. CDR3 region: CASSLGRETQYF. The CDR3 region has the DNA TGCGCCAGCAGCTTGGGTAGGGAGACCCAGTACTTC.

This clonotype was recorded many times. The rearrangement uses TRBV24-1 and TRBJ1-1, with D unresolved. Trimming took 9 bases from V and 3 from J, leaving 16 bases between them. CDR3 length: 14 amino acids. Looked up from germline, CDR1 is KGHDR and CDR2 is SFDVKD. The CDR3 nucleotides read TGTGCCACCCGTGGCGGTAATCTGGACACTGAAGCTTTCTTT. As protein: CATRGGNLDTEAFF.

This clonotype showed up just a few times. In DNA form, the CDR3 reads TGCAGTGCTAGTGTCTTTACTAGAACCAATGAGCAGTTCTTC. Its protein product is CSASVFTRTNEQFF. The gene calls are TRBV20-1 and TRBJ2-1; D is possibly TRBD2 (5 bases). Trimming took 3 bases from V and 6 from J, leaving 15 bases between them. The CDR3 is 14 residues long. CDR1 and CDR2 (germline): DFQATT, SNEGSKA (reference sequence).